This TCR beta chain was observed in a study of OX40 agonist ivuxolimab in advanced cancers. In the case of this clone: Its antigen is currently unknown.

The CDR3 covers 14 residues. Trimming removed 6 bases from V and 8 bases from J; junction bases left unmatched: 10. Germline V gene data show CDR1 as MNHEY and CDR2 as SVGAGI. Generated by immunoSEQ multiplex PCR, the TCRdb table keeps only in-frame clones and is missing some. The sample gives fewer than 95,000 clones, about 80% of which show up once; around 0.44% is in the top ten. Whole-study findings and limits: No antigen was identified for the clonally expanded peripheral T cells. CD4+ T cells averaged fewer expanded clones than CD8+ T cells. Low normalized T-cell clonal expansion also characterized some of the nonresponders.

This TCR came from an adult with an advanced solid tumor such as melanoma, head and neck, liver or kidney cancer. The V and J genes are TRBV6-5 and TRBJ1-2, with 9 bases lining up with TRBD1. Here the sequenced sample was CD4+ or CD8+ T cells sorted from blood, taken in a trial of the OX40 agonist ivuxolimab. The chain's CDR3 is CASSTGGQGRGYTF. The CDR3 DNA is TGTGCCAGCAGCACAGGGGGCCAGGGGCGCGGCTACACCTTC.